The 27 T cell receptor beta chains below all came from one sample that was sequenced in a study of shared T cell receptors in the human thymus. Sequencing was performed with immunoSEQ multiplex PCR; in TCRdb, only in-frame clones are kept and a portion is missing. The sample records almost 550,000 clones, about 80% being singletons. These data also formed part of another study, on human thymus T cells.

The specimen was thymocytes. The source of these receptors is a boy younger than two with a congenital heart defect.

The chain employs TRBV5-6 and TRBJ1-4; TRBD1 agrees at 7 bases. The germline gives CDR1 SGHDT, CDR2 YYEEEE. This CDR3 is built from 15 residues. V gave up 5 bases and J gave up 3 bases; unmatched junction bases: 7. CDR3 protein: CASSQDRDPNEKLFF. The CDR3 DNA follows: TGTGCCAGCAGTCAAGACAGGGATCCTAATGAAAAACTGTTTTTT.

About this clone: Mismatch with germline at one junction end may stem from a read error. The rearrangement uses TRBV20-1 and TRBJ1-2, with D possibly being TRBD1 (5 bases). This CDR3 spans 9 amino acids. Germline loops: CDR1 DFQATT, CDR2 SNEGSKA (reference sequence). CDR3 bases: TGCAATGCTCAGGGTGGCTACACCTTC. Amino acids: CNAQGGYTF.

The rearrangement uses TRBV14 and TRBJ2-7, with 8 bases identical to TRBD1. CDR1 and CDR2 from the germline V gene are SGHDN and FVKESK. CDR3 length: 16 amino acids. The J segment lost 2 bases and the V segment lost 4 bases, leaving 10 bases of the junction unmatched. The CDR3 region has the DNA TGTGCCAGCAGCCTGGACAGGGCTAGCGTACCCTACGAGCAGTACTTC. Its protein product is CASSLDRASVPYEQYF.

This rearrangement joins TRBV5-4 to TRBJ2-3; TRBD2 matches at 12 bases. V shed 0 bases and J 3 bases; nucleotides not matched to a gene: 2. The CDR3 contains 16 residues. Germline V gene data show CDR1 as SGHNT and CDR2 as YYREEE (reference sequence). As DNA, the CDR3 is TGTGCCAGCAGCTTGGAGGGACTAGCGGGTACAGATACGCAGTATTTT. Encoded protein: CASSLEGLAGTDTQYF.

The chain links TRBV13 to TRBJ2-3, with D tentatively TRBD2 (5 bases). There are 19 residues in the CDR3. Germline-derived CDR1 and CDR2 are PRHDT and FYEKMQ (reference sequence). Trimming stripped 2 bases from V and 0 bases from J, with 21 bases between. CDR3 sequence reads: CASSLIRDQSPTSTDTQYF. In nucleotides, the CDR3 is TGTGCCAGCAGCTTAATCCGGGATCAATCTCCTACTAGCACAGATACGCAGTATTTT.

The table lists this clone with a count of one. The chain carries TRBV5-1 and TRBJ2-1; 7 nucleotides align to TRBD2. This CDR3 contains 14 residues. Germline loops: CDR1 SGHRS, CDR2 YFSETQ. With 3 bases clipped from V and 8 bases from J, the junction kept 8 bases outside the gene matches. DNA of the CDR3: TGCGCCAGCAGCTCTAGGGGAGGGAGGGATGAGCAGTTCTTC. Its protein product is CASSSRGGRDEQFF.

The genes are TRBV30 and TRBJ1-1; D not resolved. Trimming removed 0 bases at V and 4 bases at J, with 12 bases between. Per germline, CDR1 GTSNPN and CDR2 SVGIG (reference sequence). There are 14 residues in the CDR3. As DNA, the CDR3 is TGTGCCTGGAGTGTATGGCATTCCAGCACTGAAGCTTTCTTT. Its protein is CAWSVWHSSTEAFF.

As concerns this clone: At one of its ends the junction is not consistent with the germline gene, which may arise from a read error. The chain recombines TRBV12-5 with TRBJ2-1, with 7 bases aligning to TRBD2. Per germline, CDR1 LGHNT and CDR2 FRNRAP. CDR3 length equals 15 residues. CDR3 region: CASGFGWEGLKEQLF. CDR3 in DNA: TGTGCTAGTGGTTTCGGGTGGGAGGGCCTTAAAGAGCAGCTCTTC.

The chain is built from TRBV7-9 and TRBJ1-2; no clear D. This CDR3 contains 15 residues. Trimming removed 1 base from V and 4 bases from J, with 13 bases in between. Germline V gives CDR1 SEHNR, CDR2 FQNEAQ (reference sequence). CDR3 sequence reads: CASSLDAQTAYGYTF. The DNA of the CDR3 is TGTGCCAGCAGCTTAGATGCACAGACCGCCTATGGCTACACCTTC.

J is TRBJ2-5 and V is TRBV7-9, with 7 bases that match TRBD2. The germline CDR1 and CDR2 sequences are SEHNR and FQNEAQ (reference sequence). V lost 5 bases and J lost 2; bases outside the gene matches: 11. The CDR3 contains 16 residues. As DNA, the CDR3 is TGTGCCAGCAGCCATAGGGGCCTAGCGGTACAAGAGACCCAGTACTTC. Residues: CASSHRGLAVQETQYF. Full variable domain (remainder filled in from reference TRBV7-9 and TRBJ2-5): DTGVSQNPRHKITKRGQNVTFRCDPISEHNRLYWYRQTLGQGPEFLTYFQNEAQLEKSRLLSDRFSAERPKGSFSTLEIQRTEQGDSAMYLCASSHRGLAVQETQYFGPGTRLLVL.

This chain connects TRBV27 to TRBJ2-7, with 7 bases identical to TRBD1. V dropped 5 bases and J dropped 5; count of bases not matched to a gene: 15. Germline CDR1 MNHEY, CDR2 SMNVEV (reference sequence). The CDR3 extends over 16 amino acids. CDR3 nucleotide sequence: TGTGCCAGCAGTCGGTTGACAGGGCCAACGGTCCACGAGCAGTACTTC. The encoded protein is CASSRLTGPTVHEQYF.

This CDR3 is CASSPWDRDPNEKLFF. CDR3 DNA: TGTGCCAGCTCACCCTGGGACAGGGATCCTAATGAAAAACTGTTTTTT. The rearrangement uses TRBV18 and TRBJ1-4; 9 nucleotides agree with TRBD1. Losses at the gene ends were 3 bases for V and 3 bases for J; bases not matched to a gene: 5. The CDR3 has 16 residues. Germline CDR1 reads KGHSH; CDR2 reads LQKENI.

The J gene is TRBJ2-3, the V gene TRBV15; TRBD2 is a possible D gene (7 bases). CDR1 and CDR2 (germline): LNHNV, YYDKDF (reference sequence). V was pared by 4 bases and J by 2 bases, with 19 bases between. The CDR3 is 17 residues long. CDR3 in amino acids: CATSTSTRGGSTDTQYF. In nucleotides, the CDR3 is TGTGCCACCAGCACCTCGACAAGGGGGGGTTCCACAGATACGCAGTATTTT.

Written as DNA, the CDR3 is TGTGCCAGCAGTTACCACGGGAGGGACTTTGTGGGTGAGCAGTTCTTC. It is translated as CASSYHGRDFVGEQFF. V gene TRBV6-5 combines with J gene TRBJ2-1; 8 positions agree with TRBD2. The J segment lost 9 bases and the V segment lost 2 bases, leaving 12 bases of the junction unmatched. There are 16 residues in the CDR3. Germline loops: CDR1 MNHEY, CDR2 SVGAGI.

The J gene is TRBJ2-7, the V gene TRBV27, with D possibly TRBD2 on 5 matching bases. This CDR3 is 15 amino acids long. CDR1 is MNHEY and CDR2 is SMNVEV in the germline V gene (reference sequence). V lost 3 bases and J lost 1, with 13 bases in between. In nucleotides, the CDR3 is TGTGCCAGCAGTTTGACTATCGTCGGTTCCTACGAGCAGTACTTC. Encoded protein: CASSLTIVGSYEQYF.

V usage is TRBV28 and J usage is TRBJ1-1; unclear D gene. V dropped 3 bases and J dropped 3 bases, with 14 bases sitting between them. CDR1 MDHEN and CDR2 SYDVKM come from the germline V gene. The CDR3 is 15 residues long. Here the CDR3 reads CASSFPSWGDTEAFF. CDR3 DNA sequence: TGTGCCAGCAGTTTCCCTAGTTGGGGAGACACTGAAGCTTTCTTT.

As DNA, the CDR3 is TGCAGCGTCCACCTACGGGACAGGGACAATGAGCAGTTCTTC. It yields the protein CSVHLRDRDNEQFF. The rearrangement links TRBV29-1 to TRBJ2-1, with 9 bases identical to TRBD1. The germline gives CDR1 SQVTM, CDR2 ANQGSEA. The J segment lost 5 bases and the V segment lost 6 bases, leaving 8 bases of the junction unmatched. CDR3 length: 14 amino acids.

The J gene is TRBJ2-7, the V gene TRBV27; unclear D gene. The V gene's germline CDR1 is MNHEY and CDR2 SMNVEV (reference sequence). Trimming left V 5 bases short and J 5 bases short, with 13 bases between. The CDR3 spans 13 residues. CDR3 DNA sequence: TGTGCCAGCAGTGAGGATTCCTGGGACGAGCAGTACTTC. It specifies CASSEDSWDEQYF.

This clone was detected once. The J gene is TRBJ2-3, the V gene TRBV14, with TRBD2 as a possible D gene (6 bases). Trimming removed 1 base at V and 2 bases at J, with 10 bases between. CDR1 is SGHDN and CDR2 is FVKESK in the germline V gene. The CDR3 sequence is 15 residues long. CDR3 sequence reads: CASSQGGGITDTQYF. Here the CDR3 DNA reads TGTGCCAGCAGCCAAGGGGGCGGGATCACAGATACGCAGTATTTT.

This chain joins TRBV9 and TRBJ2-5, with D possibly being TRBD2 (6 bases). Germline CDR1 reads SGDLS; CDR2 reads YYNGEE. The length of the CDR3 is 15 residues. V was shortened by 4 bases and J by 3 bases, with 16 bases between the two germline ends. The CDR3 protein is CASSPGENWEETQYF. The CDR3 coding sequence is TGTGCCAGCAGCCCGGGGGAAAATTGGGAAGAGACCCAGTACTTC.

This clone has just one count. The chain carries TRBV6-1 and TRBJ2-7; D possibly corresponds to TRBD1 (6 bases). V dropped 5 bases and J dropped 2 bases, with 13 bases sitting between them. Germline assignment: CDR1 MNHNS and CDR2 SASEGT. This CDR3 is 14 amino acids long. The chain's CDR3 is CASSTEQGAYEQYF. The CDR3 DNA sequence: TGTGCCAGCAGTACAGAACAGGGTGCCTACGAGCAGTACTTC.

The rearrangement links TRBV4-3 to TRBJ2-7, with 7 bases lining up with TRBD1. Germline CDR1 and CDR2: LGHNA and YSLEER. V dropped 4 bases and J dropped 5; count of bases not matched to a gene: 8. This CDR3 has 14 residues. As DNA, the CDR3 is TGCGCCAGCAGCCGGGGAACAGGGGCGCACGAGCAGTACTTC. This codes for CASSRGTGAHEQYF.

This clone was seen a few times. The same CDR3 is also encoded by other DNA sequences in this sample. CDR3 sequence: CASSIRGDTQYF. In nucleotides, the CDR3 is TGTGCCAGTAGTATCCGGGGAGATACGCAGTATTTT. This chain links TRBV19 with TRBJ2-3; the D gene is possibly TRBD2 (5 bases). The CDR3 contains 12 residues. CDR1 is LNHDA, CDR2 SQIVND, per germline (reference sequence). V shed 3 bases and J shed 5 bases, with 6 bases lying between them.

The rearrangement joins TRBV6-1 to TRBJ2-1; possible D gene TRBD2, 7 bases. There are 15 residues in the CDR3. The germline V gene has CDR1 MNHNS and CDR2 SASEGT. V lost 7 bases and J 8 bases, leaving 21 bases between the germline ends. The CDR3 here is CASTPGVGGLDEQFF. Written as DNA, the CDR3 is TGTGCCAGCACCCCAGGGGTGGGAGGGCTTGATGAGCAGTTCTTC.

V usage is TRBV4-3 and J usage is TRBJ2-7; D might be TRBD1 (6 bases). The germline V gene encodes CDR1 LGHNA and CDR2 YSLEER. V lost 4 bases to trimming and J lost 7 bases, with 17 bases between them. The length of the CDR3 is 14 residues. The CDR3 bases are TGCGCCAGCAGCCTCCAGGGGACCTCGGGGGAGCAGTACTTC. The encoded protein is CASSLQGTSGEQYF.

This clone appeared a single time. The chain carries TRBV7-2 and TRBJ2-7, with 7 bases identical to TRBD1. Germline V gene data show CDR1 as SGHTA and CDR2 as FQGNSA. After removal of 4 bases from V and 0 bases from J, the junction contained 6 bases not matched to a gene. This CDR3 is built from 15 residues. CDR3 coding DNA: TGTGCCAGCAGCTCACACAGGGGCTTCTCCTACGAGCAGTACTTC. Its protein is CASSSHRGFSYEQYF.

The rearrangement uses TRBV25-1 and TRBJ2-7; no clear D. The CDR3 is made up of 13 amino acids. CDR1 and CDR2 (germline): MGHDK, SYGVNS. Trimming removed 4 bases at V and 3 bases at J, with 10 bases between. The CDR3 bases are TGTGCCAGCAGTGTTTACGAGTGCTACGAGCAGTACTTC. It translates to CASSVYECYEQYF.